This TCR beta chain is drawn from a study of blood T cell repertoires in COVID-19. The germline V and J ends were trimmed by 1 base and 5 bases, with 9 bases remaining between them. This CDR3 is 14 amino acids long. The germline CDR1 and CDR2 sequences are LGHNA and YNFKEQ. In the source study's methods: Nucleated cell number was recorded as an estimate derived from reference gene primer amplification. TCRdb keeps only in-frame clones here, not all; method: immunoSEQ multiplex PCR. V and J calls and clone size come straight from that table; D and trimming were deduced from the DNA. Of roughly 84,000 clones detected, around 78% appear once; the ten largest clones hold about a third.

The rearrangement links TRBV4-2 to TRBJ2-1; D is possibly TRBD1 (5 bases). The sequence came from a man aged 60 to 69 with COVID-19, enrolled during active disease. Sequencing was carried out using peripheral blood. In DNA form, the CDR3 reads TGTGCCAGCAGCCAAGTCAGGGCCGACAATGAGCAGTTCTTC. Residues: CASSQVRADNEQFF.